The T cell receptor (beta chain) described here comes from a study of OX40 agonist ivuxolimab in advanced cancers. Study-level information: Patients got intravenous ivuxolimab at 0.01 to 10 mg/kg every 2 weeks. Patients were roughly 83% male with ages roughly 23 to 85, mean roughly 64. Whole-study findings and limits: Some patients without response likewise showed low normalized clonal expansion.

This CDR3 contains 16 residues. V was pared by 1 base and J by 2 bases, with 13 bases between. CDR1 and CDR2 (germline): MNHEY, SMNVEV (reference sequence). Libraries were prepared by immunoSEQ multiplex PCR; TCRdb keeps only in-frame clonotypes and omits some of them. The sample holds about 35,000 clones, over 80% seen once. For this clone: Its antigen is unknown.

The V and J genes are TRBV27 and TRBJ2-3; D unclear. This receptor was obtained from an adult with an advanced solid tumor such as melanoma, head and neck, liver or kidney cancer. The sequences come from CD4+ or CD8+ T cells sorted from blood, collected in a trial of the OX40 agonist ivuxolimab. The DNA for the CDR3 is TGTGCCAGCAGTTTATACCGCGATCCCCTCACAGATACGCAGTATTTT. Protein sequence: CASSLYRDPLTDTQYF.